The clone carrying this T cell receptor beta chain has more than one count but fewer than ten. The libraries were made with immunoSEQ v3. Profiling relied on immunoSEQ multiplex PCR, and the TCRdb table lists in-frame clones only, not all of them. The sample contains more than 20,000 clones, around 70% of which appear only once. The data originate from a study of TIL therapy for anti-PD-1-resistant metastatic lung cancer. About the study: Median tumor PD-L1 proportion score was about 6.6%. Median tumor mutation burden was roughly 1.4 mutations per megabase. Most patients had lung adenocarcinoma.

Time point specified: pre-treatment sample, taken before nivolumab and TIL therapy. V lost 3 bases and J 5 bases, leaving 11 bases between the germline ends. Germline CDR1 and CDR2: MNHEY and SMNVEV (reference sequence). CDR3 length equals 15 residues. The V call is TRBV27, the J call TRBJ1-6, with D tentatively TRBD1 (5 bases). The sequenced sample was blood, obtained at baseline. The source of this sequence is a person between 25 and 79 years old with non-small cell lung cancer. The CDR3, as DNA: TGTGCCAGCAGTTTCTCCGGGACGGATAATTCACCCCTCCACTTT. This translates into CASSFSGTDNSPLHF.